These 21 T cell receptor beta chains were all obtained from the same sample, sequenced in a study of blood T cells in healthy people across ages. Through a sample-barcoded 5' primer and a J-beta primer mix, a second PCR was run for roughly 7 to 11 cycles. Using its own MiXCR run on the 5' RACE reads, TCRdb lists one record per CDR3 protein. Of some 710,000 distinct CDR3 sequences listed, about 45% were seen once; the top ten hold 15% to 20%. The sample consisted of blood. These receptors were collected from a man aged 80 or over in good health.

J is TRBJ1-6 and V is TRBV6-5; TRBD1 aligns across 7 bases. J lost 10 bases, V lost 6 bases, and 12 bases had no gene match. CDR1 MNHEY and CDR2 SVGAGI come from the germline V gene. CDR3 length: 15 residues. This CDR3 reads CASSPTVTGRSPLHF. CDR3 sequence (DNA): TGTGCCAGCAGCCCGACCGTGACAGGGAGGTCACCCCTCCACTTT.

In regard to this clonotype: A read error may produce the germline difference seen at one junction end. The rearrangement joins TRBV5-1 to TRBJ2-1; D ambiguous. CDR3 length: 14 residues. CDR1 and CDR2 from the germline V gene are SGHRS and YFSETQ. CDR3 sequence: CASRIQNTYNERFF. CDR3 nucleotides: TGCGCCAGCAGGATCCAAAACACCTACAATGAGCGGTTCTTC.

This clonotype was detected only a few times. DNA of the CDR3: TGTGCCAGCAGTCCCTCCGGGACAGGGTTCAATCAGCCCCAGCATTTT. Residues: CASSPSGTGFNQPQHF. The chain joins TRBV28 to TRBJ1-5, with TRBD1 matching over 9 bases. With V trimmed by 5 bases and J by 3 bases, 8 bases remained unmatched. The CDR3 length is 16 residues. Per the germline V gene, CDR1 is MDHEN and CDR2 is SYDVKM.

The V call is TRBV24-1, the J call TRBJ2-1; 12 bases align to TRBD2. The CDR3 sequence is 16 residues long. The germline CDR1 and CDR2 sequences are KGHDR and SFDVKD. J lost 4 bases, V lost 4 bases, and 4 bases had no gene match. The CDR3: CATSERTSGAYNEQFF. The CDR3, as DNA: TGTGCCACCAGTGAGAGGACTAGCGGGGCATACAATGAGCAGTTCTTC.

The chain uses TRBV29-1 and TRBJ2-4; D is unresolved. CDR1 is SQVTM, CDR2 ANQGSEA, per germline. The CDR3 contains 13 residues. V was trimmed by 4 bases and J by 7 bases, leaving 14 bases between them. The CDR3 coding sequence is TGCAGCGTTGGATTCGTAGTTTCCAACATTCAGTACTTC. This gives the protein CSVGFVVSNIQYF.

The J gene is TRBJ2-1, the V gene TRBV29-1; 9 nucleotides align to TRBD2. V shed 1 base and J 2 bases; nucleotides not matched to a gene: 6. This CDR3 is 16 amino acids long. Germline CDR1 SQVTM, CDR2 ANQGSEA. The CDR3 reads CSVEVAGGTTYNEQFF. CDR3 nucleotide sequence: TGCAGCGTTGAAGTCGCGGGAGGGACAACCTACAATGAGCAGTTCTTC.

The chain recombines TRBV7-3 with TRBJ2-3; TRBD2 might be the D (6 bases). The ends were cut back, 5 bases at V and 6 bases at J, with 18 bases in the middle. Germline V gene sequence: CDR1 SGHTA, CDR2 FQGTGA. The CDR3 consists of 15 residues. The CDR3 protein is CASSPNAGQFDTQYF. CDR3 bases: TGTGCCAGCAGCCCCAACGCGGGGCAGTTTGATACGCAGTATTTT.

This rearrangement joins TRBV10-3 to TRBJ2-3; D remains ambiguous. Germline values: CDR1 ENHRY, CDR2 SYGVKD. V lost 6 bases and J lost 4, with 5 bases in between. The CDR3 spans 11 residues. The CDR3 reads CAISVADTQYF. DNA for the CDR3: TGTGCCATCAGCGTAGCAGATACGCAGTATTTT.

V usage is TRBV3-1 and J usage is TRBJ2-3; D remains ambiguous. V was shortened by 1 base and J by 4 bases, with 9 bases between the two germline ends. Germline V lookup: CDR1 LGHDT, CDR2 YNNKEL (reference sequence). The CDR3 is made up of 14 amino acids. DNA for the CDR3: TGTGCCAGCAGCCAAGTCCTCGCAGCAGATACGCAGTATTTT. Translation: CASSQVLAADTQYF.

There are a few counts of this clonotype. The chain employs TRBV3-1 and TRBJ1-6; D unclear. Germline CDR1 LGHDT, CDR2 YNNKEL (reference sequence). V was cut by 9 bases and J by 0 bases, with 18 bases left in between. The CDR3 is 17 amino acids. CDR3 residues: CASTAKGTHSYNSPLHF. The CDR3 nucleotides are TGTGCCAGTACTGCCAAGGGTACGCACTCCTATAATTCACCCCTCCACTTT.

This clonotype was detected only a few times. V is TRBV7-2 and J is TRBJ2-7; D ambiguous. V lost 5 bases to trimming and J lost 4 bases, with 18 bases between them. The length of the CDR3 is 15 residues. CDR1 is SGHTA and CDR2 is FQGNSA in the germline V gene. CDR3 protein: CASSQVAVPWYEQYF. Written as DNA, the CDR3 is TGTGCCAGCAGCCAGGTGGCGGTTCCTTGGTACGAGCAGTACTTC. The full variable domain, its missing parts supplied by reference TRBV7-2 and TRBJ2-7, is GAGVSQSPSNKVTEKGKDVELRCDPISGHTALYWYRQSLGQGLEFLIYFQGNSAPDKSGLPSDRFSAERTGGSVSTLTIQRTQQEDSAVYLCASSQVAVPWYEQYFGPGTRLTVT.

On this clonotype itself: This sequence may be a read error, since a much larger clone differs from it by one base. The rearrangement links TRBV29-1 to TRBJ2-7; no reliable D call. Germline V gives CDR1 SQVTM, CDR2 ANQGSEA. This CDR3 has 11 amino acids. CDR3 loop: CSGERNYEQYF. The CDR3 DNA sequence: TGCAGCGGTGAAAGGAACTACGAGCAGTACTTC.

This clonotype has a handful of counts. This chain links TRBV14 with TRBJ1-1; the D gene is possibly TRBD1 (5 bases). Trimming removed 4 bases at V and 5 bases at J, with 14 bases between. The CDR3 runs 14 residues. In germline, CDR1 is SGHDN, CDR2 FVKESK. CDR3 bases: TGTGCCAGCAGCCCACGGGGCCAGTGGACTGAAGCTTTCTTT. Its translation: CASSPRGQWTEAFF.

This clonotype was counted a single time. The chain employs TRBV10-3 and TRBJ2-2; 9 nucleotides align to TRBD1. There are 14 residues in the CDR3. The ends lost 4 bases at V and 7 bases at J; junction bases unmatched: 4. The germline CDR1 and CDR2 sequences are ENHRY and SYGVKD. The CDR3 bases are TGTGCCATCAGTGGGACAGGGGAAGTCGGGGAGCTGTTTTTT. Residues: CAISGTGEVGELFF.

The count of this clonotype is one. The rearrangement links TRBV7-2 to TRBJ2-1; D ambiguous. There are 14 residues in the CDR3. Germline assignment: CDR1 SGHTA and CDR2 FQGNSA. Trimming cost V 1 base and J 8 bases, with 12 bases left between them. CDR3 protein: CASSLGPPTDEQFF. The CDR3 DNA reads as TGTGCCAGCAGCTTAGGTCCGCCCACGGATGAGCAGTTCTTC.

This clonotype occurred a few times. V and J are TRBV4-3 and TRBJ2-7; 7 bases map to TRBD2. CDR3 size: 16 residues. V was pared by 2 bases and J by 7 bases, with 14 bases of the junction left unmatched. Per germline, CDR1 LGHNA and CDR2 YSLEER. The CDR3 coding sequence is TGCGCCAGCAGCCAATCCCTAGGGCGGGAGAAGAAGGAGCAGTACTTC. Amino acid sequence: CASSQSLGREKKEQYF.

The genes are TRBV12-3 or TRBV12-4 and TRBJ2-5; possibly TRBD1 for D (7 bases). V lost 3 bases and J lost 11, with 25 bases in between. The CDR3 runs 16 residues. CDR3 loop: CASSFSVNRGRREQYF. CDR3 sequence (DNA): TGTGCCAGCAGTTTCAGTGTCAATAGGGGGCGGAGGGAGCAGTACTTC.

About this clonotype itself: A much more abundant neighbour one base away suggests this may be a read error. V gene TRBV5-1 combines with J gene TRBJ2-1; 10 nucleotides align to TRBD2. Germline-derived CDR1 and CDR2 are SGHRS and YFSETQ. The CDR3 is 15 residues long. The CDR3, as DNA: TGCGCCAGCAGCCCGACTAGCGGGTCTTACAATGGGCAGTTCTTC. It yields the protein CASSPTSGSYNGQFF.

This clonotype was observed a single time. This sequence may be a read error, since a much larger clone differs from it by one base. V usage is TRBV9 and J usage is TRBJ2-1; D may be TRBD1 or TRBD2 (5 bases each). The CDR3 totals 14 residues. Germline V lookup: CDR1 SGDLS, CDR2 YYNGEE. The V end lost 4 bases, the J end lost 15 bases, and 23 bases lay between the germline ends. Here the CDR3 DNA reads TGTGCCAGCAGCCCCACCGGGACCAGCAACGGGCGGTTCTTC. This encodes CASSPTGTSNGRFF.

The chain carries TRBV12-3 or TRBV12-4 and TRBJ2-3; D gene uncertain. The CDR3 extends over 14 amino acids. Trimming shortened V by 5 bases and J by 4 bases, and 13 bases separated the two germline ends. CDR3 bases: TGTGCCAGCAGTCAAGGCCATTTTTCAGATACGCAGTATTTT. Translating gives CASSQGHFSDTQYF.

This clonotype appeared once. This rearrangement joins TRBV3-1 to TRBJ2-1; D gene unclear. Per germline, CDR1 LGHDT and CDR2 YNNKEL (reference sequence). The CDR3 loop spans 13 amino acids. V lost 1 base to trimming and J lost 10 bases, with 11 bases between them. In DNA, the CDR3 is TGTGCCAGCAGCCAAGCCAGTTCCGGCGAGCAGTTCTTC. It translates to CASSQASSGEQFF.